These T cell receptor beta chains were read from a single sample in a study of vaccination and CD4 T cells after COVID-19. A single record per CDR3 protein comes from TCRdb applying MiXCR to the PCR reads. The sample has 2,500 to 3,500 distinct CDR3 sequences, about 29% seen once. Their specific antigens are unknown. The sequencing input was CD4+ T cells from blood, cultured in vitro. The receptors shown here come from a human donor in good health. Each CDR3 is given with its conserved first and last residue. Fields, in order: CDR3 DNA, CDR3 protein, V gene, J gene, clone size, D gene. D genes are given only for firm matches. The listing skips clone size in some rows; elsewhere it reads once, few, many or a size class.

CDR3 DNA: TGTGCCAGCAGCTTAGATCACCGGGCCATTCAGTACTTC
CDR3 protein: CASSLDHRAIQYF
V gene: TRBV7-2
J gene: TRBJ2-4
clone size: .
D gene: .

CDR3 DNA: TGTGCCAGCAGTCTCAAGTGGACCACTGAAGCTTTCTTT
CDR3 protein: CASSLKWTTEAFF
V gene: TRBV27
J gene: TRBJ1-1
clone size: .
D gene: .

CDR3 DNA: TGTGCCAGTAGTATGAGGGGTGCAGATACGCAGTATTTT
CDR3 protein: CASSMRGADTQYF
V gene: TRBV19
J gene: TRBJ2-3
clone size: few
D gene: .

CDR3 DNA: TGTGCCAGCTCCCCAATTACAGAGAACACCGGGGAGCTGTTTTTT
CDR3 protein: CASSPITENTGELFF
V gene: TRBV18
J gene: TRBJ2-2
clone size: .
D gene: .

CDR3 DNA: TGTGCCAGCAGCTTAGACCGGGATAGCGGCAATCAGCCCCAGCATTTT
CDR3 protein: CASSLDRDSGNQPQHF
V gene: TRBV11-2
J gene: TRBJ1-5
clone size: few
D gene: .

CDR3 DNA: TGTGCCACCAGCAGAGATTGGGGGCGTCAGCCCCAGCATTTT
CDR3 protein: CATSRDWGRQPQHF
V gene: TRBV15
J gene: TRBJ1-5
clone size: medium-sized
D gene: .

CDR3 DNA: TGTGCCAGCAGCGAAAACAGGGGAAATGGCTACACCTTC
CDR3 protein: CASSENRGNGYTF
V gene: TRBV7-6
J gene: TRBJ1-2
clone size: few
D gene: TRBD1

CDR3 DNA: TGTGCCAGCCGAACTAGCGGGAGTACTGATACGCAGTATTTT
CDR3 protein: CASRTSGSTDTQYF
V gene: TRBV2
J gene: TRBJ2-3
clone size: few
D gene: TRBD2

CDR3 DNA: TGCAGTGCTATAGGGCTAGCGGAACGAAGCACAGATACGCAGTATTTT
CDR3 protein: CSAIGLAERSTDTQYF
V gene: TRBV20-1
J gene: TRBJ2-3
clone size: .
D gene: TRBD2

CDR3 DNA: TGTGCCAGCAGTTTAAACAGGGCTAGCTACACCTTC
CDR3 protein: CASSLNRASYTF
V gene: TRBV6-5
J gene: TRBJ1-2
clone size: large
D gene: .

CDR3 DNA: TGTGCCAGCAGCTTGGGGTGGACAGCCGGCGAAGCTTTCTTT
CDR3 protein: CASSLGWTAGEAFF
V gene: TRBV5-4
J gene: TRBJ1-1
clone size: .
D gene: .

CDR3 DNA: TGTGCCAGCAGGAGGTCCGGGACGAACTATGGCTACACCTTC
CDR3 protein: CASRRSGTNYGYTF
V gene: TRBV6-1
J gene: TRBJ1-2
clone size: .
D gene: .

CDR3 DNA: TGTGCCAGCAAGGGGACTAGCGGGAGGGCCGGGGCAGATACGCAGTATTTT
CDR3 protein: CASKGTSGRAGADTQYF
V gene: TRBV27
J gene: TRBJ2-3
clone size: .
D gene: TRBD2

CDR3 DNA: TGTGCCAGCTCTCCCTCGGGGGGCTACTATGGCTACACCTTC
CDR3 protein: CASSPSGGYYGYTF
V gene: TRBV18
J gene: TRBJ1-2
clone size: few
D gene: .

CDR3 DNA: TGTGCCTGGGGACCCGGGACAGGCTTTATGAATCAGCCCCAGCATTTT
CDR3 protein: CAWGPGTGFMNQPQHF
V gene: TRBV30
J gene: TRBJ1-5
clone size: few
D gene: TRBD1

CDR3 DNA: TGTGCCACACTGCCGGGGGGGAGCGGGATCTACGAGCAGTACTTC
CDR3 protein: CATLPGGSGIYEQYF
V gene: TRBV6-1
J gene: TRBJ2-7
clone size: .
D gene: TRBD2

CDR3 DNA: TGTGCCAGCAGAACAGGGAGCTCCTATAATTCACCCCTCCACTTT
CDR3 protein: CASRTGSSYNSPLHF
V gene: TRBV6-1
J gene: TRBJ1-6
clone size: few
D gene: .

CDR3 DNA: TGTGCCAGCCAAACCGGGACTAGCGCTCTCGAGCAGTACTTC
CDR3 protein: CASQTGTSALEQYF
V gene: TRBV7-9
J gene: TRBJ2-7
clone size: .
D gene: TRBD2

CDR3 DNA: TGTGCCAGCATCATACAGGGGGCTGACACTGAAGCTTTCTTT
CDR3 protein: CASIIQGADTEAFF
V gene: TRBV28
J gene: TRBJ1-1
clone size: .
D gene: TRBD1

CDR3 DNA: TGTGCCAGCAGCGAGTACACTGAAGCTTTCTTT
CDR3 protein: CASSEYTEAFF
V gene: TRBV2
J gene: TRBJ1-1
clone size: few
D gene: .

CDR3 DNA: TGCAGTGCTCAGACGCGGTTCTACGAGCAGTACTTC
CDR3 protein: CSAQTRFYEQYF
V gene: TRBV20-1
J gene: TRBJ2-7
clone size: few
D gene: .

CDR3 DNA: TGTGCCAGCAGTCCCCTTGCGGGGGGCGGCACTGAAGCTTTCTTT
CDR3 protein: CASSPLAGGGTEAFF
V gene: TRBV12-3/TRBV12-4
J gene: TRBJ1-1
clone size: few
D gene: .

CDR3 DNA: TGTGCCAGTAGACCTACCCCAGGGGTTAATTCACCCCTCCACTTT
CDR3 protein: CASRPTPGVNSPLHF
V gene: TRBV19
J gene: TRBJ1-6
clone size: few
D gene: .

CDR3 DNA: TGTGCCAGCAGTGAATGGGCGCCGGGTGCGGAGGCCTATGGCTACACCTTC
CDR3 protein: CASSEWAPGAEAYGYTF
V gene: TRBV25-1
J gene: TRBJ1-2
clone size: .
D gene: .

CDR3 DNA: TGTGCCAGCAGCCAGGGGGCATTGGGAAACACCATATATTTT
CDR3 protein: CASSQGALGNTIYF
V gene: TRBV7-2
J gene: TRBJ1-3
clone size: .
D gene: TRBD1

CDR3 DNA: TGTGCCAGCAGTCCGTACAGGGCTCCCTATGGCTACACCTTC
CDR3 protein: CASSPYRAPYGYTF
V gene: TRBV6-1
J gene: TRBJ1-2
clone size: .
D gene: .

CDR3 DNA: TGTGCCTGGAGCCAGGAGGACTATGGCTACACCTTC
CDR3 protein: CAWSQEDYGYTF
V gene: TRBV30
J gene: TRBJ1-2
clone size: few
D gene: .

CDR3 DNA: TGTGCCAGCAGCAAAGGAGGACAGGGGTCCTACGAGCAGTACTTC
CDR3 protein: CASSKGGQGSYEQYF
V gene: TRBV21-1
J gene: TRBJ2-7
clone size: few
D gene: .

CDR3 DNA: TGTGCCAGCAGCTTAGACAGGGAAAATGAGCAGTTCTTC
CDR3 protein: CASSLDRENEQFF
V gene: TRBV11-2
J gene: TRBJ2-1
clone size: .
D gene: .

CDR3 DNA: TGTGCCAGCTCACCTACTAGCGGGGGCTCCTACGAGCAGTACTTC
CDR3 protein: CASSPTSGGSYEQYF
V gene: TRBV18
J gene: TRBJ2-7
clone size: .
D gene: TRBD2

CDR3 DNA: TGTGCCACCTCTGAATCTCATGGGGTCGAGACCCAGTACTTC
CDR3 protein: CATSESHGVETQYF
V gene: TRBV24-1
J gene: TRBJ2-5
clone size: .
D gene: .

CDR3 DNA: TGTGCCAGCAGCTTAGCGAGGAATGAGCAGTTCTTC
CDR3 protein: CASSLARNEQFF
V gene: TRBV7-9
J gene: TRBJ2-1
clone size: .
D gene: .

CDR3 DNA: TGTGCCAGCAGTTTCCCGGGACGGATCTATGGCTACACCTTC
CDR3 protein: CASSFPGRIYGYTF
V gene: TRBV28
J gene: TRBJ1-2
clone size: .
D gene: .

CDR3 DNA: TGTGCCAGCAGTACAGGACTAGCGGGAGCCACAGATACGCAGTATTTT
CDR3 protein: CASSTGLAGATDTQYF
V gene: TRBV12-3/TRBV12-4
J gene: TRBJ2-3
clone size: .
D gene: TRBD2

CDR3 DNA: TGTGCCAGCAGTCTCAGGACAGGTGAAGCTTTCTTT
CDR3 protein: CASSLRTGEAFF
V gene: TRBV6-1
J gene: TRBJ1-1
clone size: .
D gene: TRBD1

CDR3 DNA: TGTGCCAGTAGTATGGGACGGGGCGAAGAGACCCAGTACTTC
CDR3 protein: CASSMGRGEETQYF
V gene: TRBV19
J gene: TRBJ2-5
clone size: .
D gene: .

CDR3 DNA: TGTGCCAGCAGCTATATTGGGGATTCACCCCTCCACTTT
CDR3 protein: CASSYIGDSPLHF
V gene: TRBV3-1
J gene: TRBJ1-6
clone size: .
D gene: .

CDR3 DNA: TGTGCCAGCAGCTTGGGGAACACAGATACGCAGTATTTT
CDR3 protein: CASSLGNTDTQYF
V gene: TRBV5-5
J gene: TRBJ2-3
clone size: .
D gene: .

CDR3 DNA: TGTGCCAGCAGCTTCGGGACCTACAATGAGCAGTTCTTC
CDR3 protein: CASSFGTYNEQFF
V gene: TRBV11-3
J gene: TRBJ2-1
clone size: .
D gene: .

CDR3 DNA: TGTGCCAGCAAAGTCGGTGGGAGCGGGTCATTCTACGAGCAGTACTTC
CDR3 protein: CASKVGGSGSFYEQYF
V gene: TRBV2
J gene: TRBJ2-7
clone size: .
D gene: .

CDR3 DNA: TGTGCCTGGAGATGGCACGATAATTCACCCCTCCACTTT
CDR3 protein: CAWRWHDNSPLHF
V gene: TRBV30
J gene: TRBJ1-6
clone size: .
D gene: .

CDR3 DNA: TGTGCCAGCAGTGAAGGGGGGCCCCAGCATTTT
CDR3 protein: CASSEGGPQHF
V gene: TRBV6-1
J gene: TRBJ1-5
clone size: few
D gene: .

CDR3 DNA: TGTGCCAGCAGCTTAAGTAGGGTAGTTCGAGAGACCCAGTACTTC
CDR3 protein: CASSLSRVVRETQYF
V gene: TRBV7-2
J gene: TRBJ2-5
clone size: few
D gene: .

CDR3 DNA: TGCAGTGCTAGGGGCGGACTAGCGGGTTCAACAGATACGCAGTATTTT
CDR3 protein: CSARGGLAGSTDTQYF
V gene: TRBV20-1
J gene: TRBJ2-3
clone size: few
D gene: TRBD2

CDR3 DNA: TGTGCCAGCAGCCTCAGTATGGGAAACACCATATATTTT
CDR3 protein: CASSLSMGNTIYF
V gene: TRBV7-2
J gene: TRBJ1-3
clone size: few
D gene: .

CDR3 DNA: TGTGCCTGGAGTGCGCCCTCGGGACGCTCGAACACTGAAGCTTTCTTT
CDR3 protein: CAWSAPSGRSNTEAFF
V gene: TRBV30
J gene: TRBJ1-1
clone size: .
D gene: .

CDR3 DNA: TGTGCCAGCAGCCGACCCAGGGACAGGGGCTATTCCTACGAGCAGTACTTC
CDR3 protein: CASSRPRDRGYSYEQYF
V gene: TRBV7-2
J gene: TRBJ2-7
clone size: .
D gene: TRBD1

CDR3 DNA: TGCAGTGCTGGGGCCCCCTTTTCTACTGAAGCTTTCTTT
CDR3 protein: CSAGAPFSTEAFF
V gene: TRBV20-1
J gene: TRBJ1-1
clone size: few
D gene: .

CDR3 DNA: TGTGCCACCAGTGATGCGGCACCCCAAGAGACCCAGTACTTC
CDR3 protein: CATSDAAPQETQYF
V gene: TRBV24-1
J gene: TRBJ2-5
clone size: .
D gene: .

CDR3 DNA: TGTGCCAGCAGTTGGGACAGGGGGAATGGCTACACCTTC
CDR3 protein: CASSWDRGNGYTF
V gene: TRBV6-5
J gene: TRBJ1-2
clone size: few
D gene: TRBD1

CDR3 DNA: TGTGCCATCAGAACGGGGGAGGCCACCGGGGAGCTGTTTTTT
CDR3 protein: CAIRTGEATGELFF
V gene: TRBV10-3
J gene: TRBJ2-2
clone size: few
D gene: .